A single sample gave rise to the 26 T cell receptor beta chains below, sequenced in a study of Graves' ophthalmopathy and Graves' hyperthyroidism. TCR beta CDR3 amplification used RNA transcripts. Scientists carried out first-round RT-PCR using HTBI primers and then a second-round multiplex PCR. A single record per CDR3 protein comes from TCRdb applying MiXCR to the multiplex PCR reads. This table holds around 1.1 million distinct CDR3 sequences, roughly two fifths found once. The sequenced sample was peripheral blood or thyroid tissue (not recorded which). The origin of the receptors is an adult man with Graves' hyperthyroidism.

There are many counts of this clonotype. The chain has TRBV7-2 and TRBJ2-7; the match to TRBD2 covers 11 bases. Germline V gene data show CDR1 as SGHTA and CDR2 as FQGNSA. The ends lost 5 bases at V and 8 bases at J; junction bases unmatched: 8. There are 14 residues in the CDR3. CDR3 protein: CASSPGTSGYKQYF. The CDR3 DNA reads TGTGCCAGCAGCCCCGGGACTAGCGGTTATAAGCAGTACTTC.

This clonotype was recorded many times. The gene calls are TRBV11-2 and TRBJ1-2, with TRBD1 as a possible D gene (5 bases). The V gene lost 5 bases and the J gene lost 4 bases, with 17 bases spanning the gap. The length of the CDR3 is 15 residues. In germline, CDR1 is SGHAT, CDR2 FQNNGV. The CDR3 DNA reads TGTGCCAGCAGCCAAGGGACTTTTCCGGGCTATGGCTACACCTTC. Protein sequence: CASSQGTFPGYGYTF.

This clonotype was recorded at least ten times. The J gene is TRBJ1-5, the V gene TRBV15; D is undetermined. The V gene lost 1 base and the J gene lost 0 bases, with 16 bases spanning the gap. CDR3 length: 18 amino acids. Germline-derived CDR1 and CDR2 are LNHNV and YYDKDF (reference sequence). CDR3 DNA: TGTGCCACCAGCAGAGGGTTGGGCATAACCTCTAGCAATCAGCCCCAGCATTTT. Encoded protein: CATSRGLGITSSNQPQHF.

Points on this clonotype: It may be a read error: a sequence one base away is much more abundant. The chain carries TRBV20-1 and TRBJ2-7; D might be TRBD2 (5 bases). This CDR3 is 15 amino acids long. Germline lookup yields CDR1 DFQATT and CDR2 SNEGSKA (reference sequence). The CDR3 protein is CNATPFGSASYEQYF. The CDR3 nucleotides read TGCAATGCTACTCCTTTCGGTAGCGCTTCCTACGAGCAGTACTTC.

In this sample, this clonotype turned up many times. The CDR3 DNA reads TGCGCCAGCAGCTTGTTCAGCCTTAATGAAAAACTGTTTTTT. This gives the protein CASSLFSLNEKLFF. This chain connects TRBV5-1 to TRBJ1-4; D ambiguous. The germline gives CDR1 SGHRS, CDR2 YFSETQ. The CDR3 has 14 residues. The V gene lost 1 base and the J gene lost 4 bases, with 8 bases spanning the gap.

The chain employs TRBV29-1 and TRBJ2-7; the match to TRBD2 covers 14 bases. V dropped 1 base and J dropped 4; count of bases not matched to a gene: 9. Germline loops: CDR1 SQVTM, CDR2 ANQGSEA. The CDR3 length is 17 residues. CDR3: CSVEAGLAGERKYEQYF. CDR3 DNA sequence: TGCAGCGTTGAAGCGGGACTAGCGGGAGAGAGGAAGTACGAGCAGTACTTC.

J is TRBJ2-5 and V is TRBV7-9; maybe TRBD1 (5 bases). The CDR3 is 21 residues long. V lost 5 bases and J lost 1, with 32 bases in between. Per the germline V gene, CDR1 is SEHNR and CDR2 is FQNEAQ (reference sequence). CDR3 bases: TGTGCCAGCAGCCTCCGAACGAGTCCGGTGGACACCAAAAGGCCCCAAGAGACCCAGTACTTC. Protein: CASSLRTSPVDTKRPQETQYF.

The chain uses TRBV7-8 and TRBJ1-2, with D possibly being TRBD1 (5 bases). Trimming pared 3 bases from V and 8 bases from J, leaving 19 bases between. In germline, CDR1 is SGHVS, CDR2 FQNEAQ. There are 15 residues in the CDR3. The CDR3 coding sequence is TGTGCCAGCAGCTTGGTGGGGGGAGGGACCTTCGGCTACACCTTC. Amino acids: CASSLVGGGTFGYTF. The full variable domain, in which reference TRBV7-8 and TRBJ1-2 provide the parts outside the CDR3, is GAGVSQSPRYKVAKRGQDVALRCDPISGHVSLFWYQQALGQGPEFLTYFQNEAQLDKSGLPSDRFFAERPEGSVSTLKIQRTQQEDSAVYLCASSLVGGGTFGYTFGSGTRLTVV.

This clonotype has more than one count but fewer than ten. The chain has TRBV27 and TRBJ2-2; D remains ambiguous. This CDR3 contains 15 residues. V gave up 6 bases and J gave up 4 bases, with 15 bases separating them. Looked up from germline, CDR1 is MNHEY and CDR2 is SMNVEV (reference sequence). This CDR3 reads CASSGFPSSTGELFF. CDR3 in DNA: TGTGCCAGCAGCGGGTTCCCCTCGAGCACCGGGGAGCTGTTTTTT.

A word on this clonotype: The junction does not match germline at one end; this may be a read error. This chain uses TRBV15 with TRBJ2-2; 8 bases fit TRBD1. Germline assignment: CDR1 LNHNV and CDR2 YYDKDF (reference sequence). There are 13 residues in the CDR3. Here the CDR3 reads CAPRQGNAGELFF. The CDR3 DNA is TGTGCTCCACGACAGGGGAACGCCGGGGAGCTGTTTTTT.

This clonotype was recorded at least ten times. The V and J genes are TRBV6-1 and TRBJ1-5; a possible D gene is TRBD1 (5 bases). CDR3 size: 16 residues. Germline CDR1 reads MNHNS; CDR2 reads SASEGT. V lost 4 bases, J lost 4 bases, and 17 bases lay in between. Here the CDR3 reads CASSVQAFLMNQPQHF. DNA of the CDR3: TGTGCCAGCAGTGTACAGGCGTTCCTAATGAATCAGCCCCAGCATTTT.

This clonotype occurred a few times. Being one base from a much bigger clone, this may be a read error. The CDR3 region is CASSSGASSTTQYF. Written as DNA, the CDR3 is TGTGCCAGCAGCTCCGGAGCAAGTTCCACGACCCAGTACTTC. The J gene is TRBJ2-5, the V gene TRBV7-2; no clear D. The germline V gene encodes CDR1 SGHTA and CDR2 FQGNSA. The CDR3 runs to 14 residues. V gave up 4 bases and J gave up 7 bases, with 16 bases separating them.

This clonotype has just a few counts. This chain joins TRBV30 and TRBJ1-1; D is uncertain. Germline CDR1 is GTSNPN and CDR2 is SVGIG (reference sequence). This CDR3 is built from 14 residues. Trimming shortened V by 3 bases and J by 7 bases, and 18 bases separated the two germline ends. For the CDR3, the DNA is TGTGCCTGGAGAGCCGGGTTCAACGTTGGTGAAGCTTTCTTT. It codes for CAWRAGFNVGEAFF.

The V call is TRBV2, the J call TRBJ2-7; maybe TRBD2 (6 bases). Germline-derived CDR1 and CDR2 are SNHLY and FYNNEI. CDR3 length: 13 amino acids. The V gene lost 7 bases and the J gene lost 3 bases, with 13 bases spanning the gap. CDR3 DNA sequence: TGTGCCAGCACCCCCCGGGGGTTCTACGAGCAGTACTTC. As protein: CASTPRGFYEQYF.

Many counts were recorded for this clonotype. The CDR3 spells CASVSNQPQHF. CDR3 coding DNA: TGTGCCAGCGTAAGCAATCAGCCCCAGCATTTT. The rearrangement joins TRBV2 to TRBJ1-5; D is unclear. The germline gives CDR1 SNHLY, CDR2 FYNNEI. This CDR3 has 11 residues. Trimming pared 8 bases from V and 1 base from J, leaving 3 bases between.

This clonotype has more than one count but fewer than ten. The chain links TRBV5-8 to TRBJ1-1; tentative D call: TRBD1 (5 bases). V shed 2 bases and J shed 0 bases, with 8 bases lying between them. Per germline, CDR1 SGHTS and CDR2 YDEGEE. The CDR3 totals 14 residues. CDR3 sequence reads: CASSFPTVNTEAFF. CDR3 DNA sequence: TGTGCCAGCAGCTTCCCGACAGTGAACACTGAAGCTTTCTTT.

This clonotype has just one count. The genes are TRBV2 and TRBJ2-7, with TRBD1 identical over 7 bases. The V segment lost 0 bases and the J segment 3 bases; nucleotides outside the gene matches: 8. The germline V gene has CDR1 SNHLY and CDR2 FYNNEI. The CDR3 loop spans 16 amino acids. CDR3 protein: CASSEASWDRDYEQYF. CDR3 nucleotides: TGTGCCAGCAGTGAAGCCTCTTGGGACAGAGACTACGAGCAGTACTTC. The full variable domain, rest sourced from reference TRBV2 and TRBJ2-7, is EPEVTQTPSHQVTQMGQEVILRCVPISNHLYFYWYRQILGQKVEFLVSFYNNEISEKSEIFDDQFSVERPDGSNFTLKIRSTKLEDSAMYFCASSEASWDRDYEQYFGPGTRLTVT.

Details on this clonotype: One junction end disagrees with the germline gene, perhaps due to a read error. The chain combines TRBV25-1 with TRBJ1-1; unclear D gene. CDR1 is MGHDK, CDR2 SYGVNS, per germline. This CDR3 comprises 14 residues. In DNA, the CDR3 is TGTGCCAGCAGTCACGGACGGGCAAACAATGAAGCTTTCTTT. Its protein product is CASSHGRANNEAFF.

Points on this clonotype: Germline is not matched at one junction end, which may reflect a read error. V and J are TRBV2 and TRBJ2-2; 10 nucleotides line up with TRBD1. Germline V gives CDR1 SNHLY, CDR2 FYNNEI. The CDR3 is made up of 16 amino acids. The CDR3 nucleotides are TGTGCCGGCAGTTTACCGGGACAGGGGTCGGCCGGGGAGTTGTTTTTT. Encoded protein: CAGSLPGQGSAGELFF.

The V gene is TRBV24-1, the J gene TRBJ2-2; no clear D gene. Germline lookup yields CDR1 KGHDR and CDR2 SFDVKD. V lost 6 bases and J 8 bases, leaving 3 bases between the germline ends. This CDR3 has 10 residues. As DNA, the CDR3 is TGTGCCACCAGTCAGGGGGAGCTGTTTTTT. Translated, it gives CATSQGELFF.

This clonotype was recorded many times. Written as DNA, the CDR3 is TGTGCCAGCAGCTTGAGACTAGTTTTCGGCTACACCTTC. It encodes CASSLRLVFGYTF. The rearrangement uses TRBV13 and TRBJ1-2; D not certain. Deletions cut 3 bases from V and 8 bases from J, with 13 bases between. CDR3 length equals 13 residues. CDR1 and CDR2 from the germline V gene are PRHDT and FYEKMQ (reference sequence).

In this sample, this clonotype turned up a few times. V gene TRBV2 combines with J gene TRBJ2-5; D is uncertain. CDR3 size: 13 residues. Germline V gives CDR1 SNHLY, CDR2 FYNNEI. V shed 4 bases and J shed 1 base, with 7 bases lying between them. This CDR3 is CASSVLIQETQYF. The DNA of the CDR3 is TGTGCCAGCAGTGTCCTGATCCAAGAGACCCAGTACTTC.

V gene TRBV9 combines with J gene TRBJ2-7; maybe TRBD1 (5 bases). Germline assignment: CDR1 SGDLS and CDR2 YYNGEE. This CDR3 has 14 amino acids. Trimming shortened V by 4 bases and J by 4 bases, and 15 bases separated the two germline ends. The CDR3 sequence: CASSRLLGEYEQYF. Written as DNA, the CDR3 is TGTGCCAGCAGCCGCCTCCTAGGGGAATACGAGCAGTACTTC.

A remark on this clonotype: A much larger clone differs from this one at a single base, so this may be a read error. This rearrangement joins TRBV28 to TRBJ2-6; D possibly uses TRBD1 or TRBD2 (5 bases each). The CDR3 has 15 amino acids. Trimming pared 4 bases from V and 2 bases from J, leaving 9 bases between. Germline CDR1 and CDR2: MDHEN and SYDVKM. CDR3: CASSYLGAGANVLTF. Here the CDR3 DNA reads TGTGCCAGCAGTTACCTGGGGGCTGGGGCCAACGTCCTGACTTTC. The whole variable domain, filled in from reference TRBV28 and TRBJ2-6, reads DVKVTQSSRYLVKRTGEKVFLECVQDMDHENMFWYRQDPGLGLRLIYFSYDVKMKEKGDIPEGYSVSREKKERFSLILESASTNQTSMYLCASSYLGAGANVLTFGAGSRLTVL.

Only a few counts were recorded for this clonotype. This chain connects TRBV7-9 to TRBJ1-2; possible D gene TRBD1, 6 bases. Germline V gene lookup returns CDR1 SEHNR and CDR2 FQNEAQ (reference sequence). This CDR3 is 14 amino acids long. V shed 3 bases and J shed 7 bases, with 15 bases lying between them. CDR3 coding DNA: TGTGCCAGCAGCTTGATGGGGGGGCGCCGTGGCTACACCTTC. Translation: CASSLMGGRRGYTF.

Points on this clonotype: A read error is possible here, since a much larger clone lies one base away. The chain is built from TRBV19 and TRBJ1-5; no clear D. This CDR3 has 13 residues. From germline, CDR1 is LNHDA and CDR2 SQIVND (reference sequence). V was clipped by 11 bases and J by 3 bases, with 14 bases between them. CDR3 sequence: CAGKDGDNQPQHF. DNA of the CDR3: TGTGCCGGTAAGGACGGAGACAATCAGCCCCAGCATTTT. Supplemented by reference TRBV19 and TRBJ1-5, the full variable domain reads DGGITQSPKYLFRKEGQNVTLSCEQNLNHDAMYWYRQDPGQGLRLIYYSQIVNDFQKGDIAEGYSVSREKKESFPLTVTSAQKNPTAFYLCAGKDGDNQPQHFGDGTRLSIL.